These 8 T cell receptor beta chains originate from one sample sequenced in a study of blood T cell repertoires in COVID-19. Repertoires were generated with immunoSEQ multiplex PCR, while TCRdb's copy carries only in-frame clones and drops some. This table has about 100,000 clones, roughly 80% appearing once. Specimen: peripheral blood. Every receptor here comes from a man aged 50 to 60 with active or convalescent COVID-19.

This clone was counted a few times. The chain combines TRBV4-1 with TRBJ1-1, with 8 bases aligning to TRBD1. CDR3 length: 15 amino acids. Germline CDR1 and CDR2: MGHRA and YSYEKL. With V trimmed by 1 base and J by 7 bases, 8 bases remained unmatched. The CDR3 is CASSQGPGGAGEAFF. In DNA, the CDR3 is TGCGCCAGCAGCCAAGGGCCAGGGGGCGCGGGTGAAGCTTTCTTT.

The chain is built from TRBV7-9 and TRBJ2-7; no clear D. Germline V gene sequence: CDR1 SEHNR, CDR2 FQNEAQ (reference sequence). CDR3 length equals 13 residues. Between the trimmed V and J ends, which lost 5 bases and 0 bases, there was a span of 8 bases. CDR3 nucleotide sequence: TGTGCCAGCAGCCCCGATAGCTCCTACGAGCAGTACTTC. Translated, it gives CASSPDSSYEQYF. The whole variable domain, filled in from reference TRBV7-9 and TRBJ2-7, reads DTGVSQNPRHKITKRGQNVTFRCDPISEHNRLYWYRQTLGQGPEFLTYFQNEAQLEKSRLLSDRFSAERPKGSFSTLEIQRTEQGDSAMYLCASSPDSSYEQYFGPGTRLTVT.

The CDR3 sequence is CASSQGRGIYGYTF. Here the CDR3 DNA reads TGTGCCAGCAGCCAAGGTCGAGGGATCTATGGCTACACCTTC. The chain joins TRBV14 to TRBJ1-2; no definite D call. Trimming took off 1 base at V and 4 bases at J, with 10 bases between the two ends. The CDR3 length is 14 residues. Germline values: CDR1 SGHDN, CDR2 FVKESK. Full variable domain (missing parts from reference TRBV14 and TRBJ1-2): EAGVTQFPSHSVIEKGQTVTLRCDPISGHDNLYWYRRVMGKEIKFLLHFVKESKQDESGMPNNRFLAERTGGTYSTLKVQPAELEDSGVYFCASSQGRGIYGYTFGSGTRLTVV.

The chain couples TRBV4-1 to TRBJ1-2; possibly TRBD1 for D (5 bases). In germline, CDR1 is MGHRA, CDR2 YSYEKL. This CDR3 is 14 amino acids long. V dropped 4 bases and J dropped 3 bases, with 12 bases sitting between them. The CDR3 bases are TGCGCCAGCAGCCGTTCAGACAGAGACTATGGCTACACCTTC. Its protein product is CASSRSDRDYGYTF.

The V call is TRBV19, the J call TRBJ2-5; tentative D call: TRBD2 (6 bases). V dropped 4 bases and J dropped 4 bases, with 16 bases sitting between them. The CDR3 totals 15 residues. Germline V gene sequence: CDR1 LNHDA, CDR2 SQIVND (reference sequence). The CDR3 DNA reads TGTGCCAGTAGTACGTACCTGGAGGGTCTAGAGACCCAGTACTTC. Protein sequence: CASSTYLEGLETQYF.

The rearrangement joins TRBV29-1 to TRBJ1-6, with unresolved D. The germline CDR1 and CDR2 sequences are SQVTM and ANQGSEA. V lost 4 bases and J 0 bases, leaving 10 bases between the germline ends. This CDR3 spans 15 amino acids. The CDR3 spells CSVANRSSYNSPLHF. CDR3 sequence (DNA): TGCAGCGTTGCGAACAGAAGCTCCTATAATTCACCCCTCCACTTT.

This clone showed up just once. CDR3 loop: CASSKLVGVNEQFF. The CDR3 DNA is TGCGCCAGCAGTAAACTAGTCGGTGTCAATGAGCAGTTCTTC. This chain joins TRBV5-1 and TRBJ2-1, with D possibly matching TRBD2 (5 bases). Germline CDR1 and CDR2: SGHRS and YFSETQ. V was pared by 5 bases and J by 6 bases, with 15 bases between. The CDR3 runs to 14 residues.

The gene calls are TRBV19 and TRBJ1-5, with 8 bases matching TRBD1. There are 15 residues in the CDR3. Germline CDR1 LNHDA, CDR2 SQIVND (reference sequence). The junction had 5 bases not matched to a gene; V was cut back by 5 bases and J by 2 bases. The CDR3, as DNA: TGTGCCAGTAGTTCATACAGGGGGGGCAATCAGCCCCAGCATTTT. Translated: CASSSYRGGNQPQHF.